Described below is a single TCR beta chain sequence and its context. For TCRbeta, the library was prepared with unique molecular identifiers. TCRdb recomputed calls from the PCR reads with MiXCR, one row per CDR3 protein. The table lists 500,000 to 600,000 distinct CDR3 sequences, approximately 20% of them singletons. The sample is drawn from a study of T-cell reconstitution after alpha-beta-depleted transplantation in children. Trimming took 3 bases from V and 2 from J, leaving 14 bases between them. The CDR3 covers 15 residues. From germline, CDR1 is WSHSY and CDR2 SAAADI. The sample consisted of PBMCs from the stem cell graft donor, taken from the stem cell graft. The V call is TRBV10-2, the J call TRBJ2-7; D gene ambiguous. The TCR originated in a human donor who donated a stem cell graft to a child with acute lymphoblastic leukemia. CDR3 DNA: TGCGCCAGCAGTGACGCGCCAGGAGACGCCTACGAGCAGTACTTC. It yields the protein CASSDAPGDAYEQYF.